The T cell receptor beta chain under discussion was sequenced for a study of cytomegalovirus exposure and HLA in healthy donors. Overall study context: Among the 300 to 400 donors who were genotyped, over 70% fell in the genetic ancestry cluster that is associated with self-reported Caucasian donors. General study findings and limits: Reports credit the classifier with highly specific, highly sensitive diagnosis of cytomegalovirus status.

Of note for this clone: The antigen remains unidentified.

The PCR employed 60 Vbeta primers together with 13 Jbeta primers. Sequencing was performed with immunoSEQ multiplex PCR; in TCRdb, only in-frame clones are kept and a portion is missing. The sample includes around 100,000 clones, 74% of them seen just once. Source material: PBMCs. This TCR was sampled from a man aged 25-40 years in good health and CMV-seropositive.

The CDR3 loop reads CAISGGTGKNYGYTF. CDR3 bases: TGTGCCATCAGTGGGGGGACAGGGAAAAACTATGGCTACACCTTC. The chain is built from TRBV10-3 and TRBJ1-2, with TRBD1 matching over 9 bases. The germline V gene has CDR1 ENHRY and CDR2 SYGVKD. V was pared by 4 bases and J by 2 bases, with 5 bases of the junction left unmatched. The CDR3 spans 15 residues.